These 17 T cell receptor beta chains were all obtained from the same sample, sequenced in a study of beta chain features in type 1 diabetes (dated by TCRdb to 2016 to 2018). Broader findings and caveats from the paper: A moderate but significant shortening of TCRB CDR3 length was observed in type 1 diabetes patients in all four CD4+ subsets.

These receptors lack a known antigen. Libraries came from the immunoSEQ multiplex PCR assay. The entire amount of isolated RNA was reverse transcribed using the High Capacity cDNA Reverse Transcription Kit, so the sequenced TCRB transcripts were expressed ones. TCRdb holds this immuneACCESS table with in-frame rearrangements only. Some clones are missing; in checked studies, unresolved V genes explain under half, and the rest has no known cause. In this sample the table shows about 650,000 clones, about an eighth of which occur a single time. The ten largest clones take up more than 0.1% of the sample. Sequences were obtained from naive CD4+ T cells from blood. The sample's cell subset or site, from its label and the paper: true naive CD4+ T cells. Receptor source: a man aged 25 to 40 with type 1 diabetes.

This clone was observed a handful of times. In nucleotides, the CDR3 is TGCAGCGCTCAGACAGGGAGTGGAAACACCATATATTTT. Translation gives CSAQTGSGNTIYF. The rearrangement links TRBV29-1 to TRBJ1-3; TRBD1 matches 7 bases. The CDR3 has 13 amino acids. CDR1 is SQVTM and CDR2 is ANQGSEA in the germline V gene. J was trimmed by 3 bases and V by 7 bases; bases with no gene match: 6. Combining the CDR3 with reference TRBV29-1 and TRBJ1-3 gives the whole variable domain SAVISQKPSRDICQRGTSLTIQCQVDSQVTMMFWYRQQPGQSLTLIATANQGSEATYESGFVIDKFPISRPNLTFSTLTVSNMSPEDSSIYLCSAQTGSGNTIYFGEGSWLTVV.

The genes are TRBV5-1 and TRBJ2-2, with D possibly TRBD1 on 6 matching bases. The CDR3 length is 16 residues. V lost 5 bases, J lost 6 bases, and 20 bases lay in between. Per the germline V gene, CDR1 is SGHRS and CDR2 is YFSETQ. The CDR3 sequence is CASSPRLQGASGELFF. CDR3 bases: TGCGCCAGCAGTCCAAGACTACAGGGAGCATCCGGGGAGCTGTTTTTT.

This clone appeared a few times. The chain combines TRBV10-3 with TRBJ2-6; D is possibly TRBD1 or TRBD2 (6 bases each). The V gene lost 3 bases and the J gene lost 3 bases, with 9 bases spanning the gap. The CDR3 has 15 amino acids. Per germline, CDR1 ENHRY and CDR2 SYGVKD. The CDR3 loop reads CAISDGGFGANVLTF. Written as DNA, the CDR3 is TGTGCCATCAGTGACGGGGGCTTTGGGGCCAACGTCCTGACTTTC.

CDR3 protein: CASSGAAGYTF. CDR3 coding DNA: TGCGCCAGCAGCGGGGCAGCCGGCTACACCTTC. The chain is built from TRBV5-1 and TRBJ1-2; TRBD1 is a possible D gene (5 bases). Germline V gene data show CDR1 as SGHRS and CDR2 as YFSETQ. V was pared by 4 bases and J by 8 bases, with 9 bases between. The CDR3 loop spans 11 amino acids.

The table lists this clone with a few counts. J is TRBJ2-2 and V is TRBV14, with D maybe TRBD2 (5 bases). This CDR3 has 15 residues. V lost 4 bases, J lost 2 bases, and 11 bases lay in between. Germline V gene data show CDR1 as SGHDN and CDR2 as FVKESK. The CDR3 DNA reads TGTGCCAGCAGCCTGTTGGGGAGCAACACCGGGGAGCTGTTTTTT. Its protein is CASSLLGSNTGELFF.

This clone was detected a few times. V is TRBV29-1 and J is TRBJ2-3; possibly TRBD2 for D (5 bases). This CDR3 comprises 11 residues. Trimming cost V 4 bases and J 6 bases, with 8 bases left between them. Germline V gene data show CDR1 as SQVTM and CDR2 as ANQGSEA. The CDR3 DNA is TGCAGCGTTGCGGGGTGGGATACGCAGTATTTT. Amino acid sequence: CSVAGWDTQYF.

V gene TRBV30 combines with J gene TRBJ1-5; maybe TRBD1 (5 bases). This CDR3 comprises 16 residues. The germline gives CDR1 GTSNPN, CDR2 SVGIG (reference sequence). V was pared by 0 bases and J by 5 bases, with 17 bases between. This chain's CDR3 is CAWSVQGRGRDQPQHF. The DNA for the CDR3 is TGTGCCTGGAGTGTACAAGGAAGGGGCAGGGATCAGCCCCAGCATTTT.

This rearrangement joins TRBV11-2 to TRBJ2-5, with D unresolved. Germline V gene data show CDR1 as SGHAT and CDR2 as FQNNGV. V lost 5 bases and J 4 bases, leaving 11 bases between the germline ends. The CDR3 sequence is 13 residues long. The DNA for the CDR3 is TGTGCCAGCAGCCCTAAGCTGGTAGAGACCCAGTACTTC. This codes for CASSPKLVETQYF.

This clone came up a few times. This sequence joins TRBV5-1 and TRBJ2-5; D is possibly TRBD1 (5 bases). CDR1 is SGHRS, CDR2 YFSETQ, per germline. Trimming took off 4 bases at V and 2 bases at J, with 9 bases between the two ends. The CDR3 totals 13 residues. The CDR3 spells CASSPTVQETQYF. The DNA of the CDR3 is TGCGCCAGCAGCCCGACAGTTCAAGAGACCCAGTACTTC.

This clone was seen a handful of times. One end of the junction does not line up with germline, which may come from a read error. The genes are TRBV2 and TRBJ1-5, with a possible D match to TRBD1 (5 bases). The CDR3 loop spans 13 amino acids. The germline CDR1 and CDR2 sequences are SNHLY and FYNNEI. The CDR3 here is CAGRENWDQPQHF. In nucleotides, the CDR3 is TGTGCCGGCAGGGAGAATTGGGATCAGCCCCAGCATTTT.

This clone was seen a few times. This chain joins TRBV18 and TRBJ1-1; a possible D gene is TRBD1 (6 bases). The V and J ends lost 0 bases and 4 bases respectively, with 12 bases between them. The length of the CDR3 is 15 residues. Germline V gene lookup returns CDR1 KGHSH and CDR2 LQKENI. As DNA, the CDR3 is TGTGCCAGCTCACCACCTAGGGGACACGGCACTGAAGCTTTCTTT. It yields the protein CASSPPRGHGTEAFF.

CDR3 in DNA: TGTGCCAGCAGCTCCGACAGGGCAAGCACAGATACGCAGTATTTT. Translating it yields CASSSDRASTDTQYF. V and J are TRBV11-2 and TRBJ2-3, with 7 bases aligning to TRBD1. The CDR3 has 15 amino acids. Germline CDR1 reads SGHAT; CDR2 reads FQNNGV. Losses at the gene ends were 4 bases for V and 0 bases for J; bases not matched to a gene: 4.

This clone was counted between two and nine times. Distinct nucleotide sequences in the sample also encode this CDR3. The V gene is TRBV7-9, the J gene TRBJ1-1; D is unclear. V lost 5 bases and J lost 1, with 5 bases in between. The germline V gene has CDR1 SEHNR and CDR2 FQNEAQ (reference sequence). This CDR3 has 12 amino acids. In nucleotides, the CDR3 is TGTGCCAGCAGCCTTACGAACACTGAAGCTTTCTTT. Translating gives CASSLTNTEAFF. Complete variable domain (other parts from reference TRBV7-9 and TRBJ1-1): DTGVSQNPRHKITKRGQNVTFRCDPISEHNRLYWYRQTLGQGPEFLTYFQNEAQLEKSRLLSDRFSAERPKGSFSTLEIQRTEQGDSAMYLCASSLTNTEAFFGQGTRLTVV.

This clone has only a few counts. The rearrangement uses TRBV6-6 and TRBJ1-2; 10 bases fit TRBD1. V trimming: 0 bases; J trimming: 7 bases; junction bases outside the gene matches: 2. Germline V gene lookup returns CDR1 MNHNY and CDR2 SVGAGI (reference sequence). The CDR3 is made up of 14 amino acids. As DNA, the CDR3 is TGTGCCAGCAGTTACTCGACAGGGGGCTCTGGCTACACCTTC. Translating it yields CASSYSTGGSGYTF.

This clone was counted only a few times. This chain links TRBV2 with TRBJ2-2; tentatively, D is TRBD1 (5 bases). Germline V gene lookup returns CDR1 SNHLY and CDR2 FYNNEI. The V and J ends lost 8 bases and 3 bases respectively, with 7 bases between them. CDR3 size: 12 residues. The CDR3 coding sequence is TGTGCCAGCGGGGCAGACACCGGGGAGCTGTTTTTT. It encodes CASGADTGELFF. Complete variable domain (other parts from reference TRBV2 and TRBJ2-2): EPEVTQTPSHQVTQMGQEVILRCVPISNHLYFYWYRQILGQKVEFLVSFYNNEISEKSEIFDDQFSVERPDGSNFTLKIRSTKLEDSAMYFCASGADTGELFFGEGSRLTVL.

The chain joins TRBV4-1 to TRBJ2-1; 9 bases are shared with TRBD1. The CDR3 consists of 15 residues. V shed 1 base, J shed 7 bases, and the junction held 5 bases outside the gene matches. Germline V gives CDR1 MGHRA, CDR2 YSYEKL. The CDR3 spells CASSQVGTGRNEQFF. CDR3 nucleotide sequence: TGCGCCAGCAGCCAAGTAGGGACAGGGAGGAATGAGCAGTTCTTC.

The V gene is TRBV5-1, the J gene TRBJ2-2; possible D gene TRBD1, 6 bases. With 2 bases removed from V and 1 base from J, the gap between germline ends came to 12 bases. Germline values: CDR1 SGHRS, CDR2 YFSETQ. This CDR3 spans 16 amino acids. CDR3 nucleotides: TGCGCCAGCAGCTTATCCGGGACAATGAACACCGGGGAGCTGTTTTTT. This sequence encodes CASSLSGTMNTGELFF.